One and the same sample provided the 3 T cell receptor beta chains below, sequenced in a study of human T cells and chemical hapten exposure. TCRdb reprocessed the RACE reads with MiXCR, giving one entry per CDR3 protein. The data contain about 360,000 distinct CDR3 sequences, around 5% of them seen just once; the ten biggest clones take up approximately 2.5%. Time point described: patch test 1, 2 weeks after DPC sensitization. Regarding treatment: therapeutic diphenylcyclopropenone sensitization with weekly scalp DPC. This material consisted of whole blood, taken in connection with sensitization to the hapten diphenylcyclopropenone (DPC). Receptor source: a woman in her fifties or sixties with alopecia areata. Some clones in this sample may be carry-over from other donors' samples.

This clonotype was recorded at least ten times. This sequence joins TRBV27 and TRBJ1-6; D remains unclear. The CDR3 is 14 amino acids. CDR1 is MNHEY and CDR2 is SMNVEV in the germline V gene (reference sequence). Trimming pared 4 bases from V and 7 bases from J, leaving 11 bases between. In DNA, the CDR3 is TGTGCCAGCAGTTACTGGACGGAGAATTCACCCCTCCACTTT. Protein sequence: CASSYWTENSPLHF.

This clonotype was observed a handful of times. CDR3 DNA sequence: TGTGCCAGCAGTGAAGTCGGACTAGCGGCCATATACGAGCAGTACTTC. The encoded protein is CASSEVGLAAIYEQYF. The chain has TRBV6-1 and TRBJ2-7; the match to TRBD2 covers 10 bases. The V gene end was trimmed by 1 base and the J gene end by 4 bases; junction bases not matched to a gene: 7. The germline V gene has CDR1 MNHNS and CDR2 SASEGT. The length of the CDR3 is 16 residues.

This chain links TRBV4-2 with TRBJ2-7; a weak D match, TRBD1 (6 bases). V dropped 3 bases and J dropped 2 bases, with 17 bases sitting between them. This CDR3 region has 16 residues. Germline V gene lookup returns CDR1 LGHNA and CDR2 YNFKEQ. CDR3 in DNA: TGTGCCAGCAGCCAGGAGCGGTCAGGGGATACCTACGAGCAGTACTTC. Protein product: CASSQERSGDTYEQYF.